This passage covers 20 T cell receptor beta chains from one sample sequenced in a study of cytotoxic CD8 clonotypes in ibrutinib-treated CLL. The repertoire was sequenced with immunoSEQ multiplex PCR; TCRdb's copy has only in-frame clones and lacks some. The table has some 300,000 clones, about 77% seen once. Sample: PBMCs, taken before ibrutinib treatment. The receptors derive from a human donor with chronic lymphocytic leukemia.

This chain uses TRBV7-2 with TRBJ2-5; D remains unclear. CDR3 size: 14 residues. Germline CDR1 and CDR2: SGHTA and FQGNSA. Between the trimmed V and J ends, which lost 1 base and 5 bases, there was a span of 11 bases. The CDR3 DNA reads as TGTGCCAGCAGCTTAGTATACTCGCAGGAGACCCAGTACTTC. It specifies CASSLVYSQETQYF.

The chain links TRBV27 to TRBJ2-1; 12 bases are a match to TRBD2. The V and J ends lost 4 bases and 7 bases, in that order; junction bases with no gene match: 8. The CDR3 spans 16 residues. Germline V CDR1 and CDR2: MNHEY, SMNVEV (reference sequence). This chain's CDR3 is CASSYPLAGGINEQFF. As DNA, the CDR3 is TGTGCCAGCAGTTACCCCCTAGCGGGAGGGATTAATGAGCAGTTCTTC.

In this sample, this clone turned up once. This sequence joins TRBV18 and TRBJ2-3; 7 nucleotides align to TRBD1. J lost 0 bases, V lost 3 bases, and 9 bases had no gene match. The CDR3 loop spans 17 amino acids. The germline V gene encodes CDR1 KGHSH and CDR2 LQKENI. CDR3 in amino acids: CASSPGTEIDSTDTQYF. The CDR3 bases are TGTGCCAGCTCACCCGGGACAGAGATTGATAGCACAGATACGCAGTATTTT. Together with reference TRBV18 and TRBJ2-3, the CDR3 gives the full variable domain: NAGVMQNPRHLVRRRGQEARLRCSPMKGHSHVYWYRQLPEEGLKFMVYLQKENIIDESGMPKERFSAEFPKEGPSILRIQQVVRGDSAAYFCASSPGTEIDSTDTQYFGPGTRLTVL.

This CDR3 reads CASSFHQGLSYEQYF. The CDR3 coding sequence is TGTGCCAGCAGTTTTCATCAGGGGCTCTCCTACGAGCAGTACTTC. The rearrangement joins TRBV27 to TRBJ2-7; tentative D call: TRBD1 (6 bases). Germline CDR1 and CDR2: MNHEY and SMNVEV (reference sequence). CDR3 size: 15 residues. V was shortened by 3 bases and J by 0 bases, with 12 bases between the two germline ends.

The chain uses TRBV15 and TRBJ1-2, with unresolved D. V lost 0 bases and J lost 13, with 18 bases in between. The germline CDR1 and CDR2 sequences are LNHNV and YYDKDF (reference sequence). There are 14 residues in the CDR3. The CDR3 reads CATSRDLTDPRGTF. CDR3 bases: TGTGCCACCAGCAGAGATTTAACCGATCCCCGTGGCACCTTC.

The chain joins TRBV14 to TRBJ2-1, with 13 bases fitting TRBD2. The CDR3 contains 13 residues. The germline gives CDR1 SGHDN, CDR2 FVKESK. V shed 1 base, J shed 15 bases, and the junction held 3 bases outside the gene matches. The CDR3 sequence: CASSQGTSGRSFF. Here the CDR3 DNA reads TGTGCCAGCAGCCAAGGGACTAGCGGGAGATCGTTCTTC.

This clone was seen at least ten times. The rearrangement links TRBV2 to TRBJ1-2; D not certain. Germline assignment: CDR1 SNHLY and CDR2 FYNNEI. This CDR3 contains 14 residues. Trimming removed 2 bases from V and 3 bases from J, with 10 bases in between. The CDR3 here is CASSERWSDYGYTF. CDR3 nucleotide sequence: TGTGCCAGCAGTGAAAGATGGTCTGACTATGGCTACACCTTC.

This chain joins TRBV5-1 and TRBJ2-2, with TRBD2 matching over 8 bases. The CDR3 runs to 16 residues. Germline-derived CDR1 and CDR2 are SGHRS and YFSETQ. V lost 3 bases and J lost 0; bases outside the gene matches: 4. The CDR3 DNA is TGCGCCAGCAGCTCAAGCGGGAGTACGAACACCGGGGAGCTGTTTTTT. Its translation is CASSSSGSTNTGELFF. Filled out from reference TRBV5-1 and TRBJ2-2, the complete variable domain reads KAGVTQTPRYLIKTRGQQVTLSCSPISGHRSVSWYQQTPGQGLQFLFEYFSETQRNKGNFPGRFSGRQFSNSRSEMNVSTLELGDSALYLCASSSSGSTNTGELFFGEGSRLTVL.

This chain connects TRBV18 to TRBJ1-5; no clear D gene. The CDR3 has 13 residues. From germline, CDR1 is KGHSH and CDR2 LQKENI. V lost 6 bases to trimming and J lost 4 bases, with 10 bases between them. CDR3 region: CASSLQLNQPQHF. CDR3 DNA sequence: TGTGCCAGCTCTTTACAACTTAATCAGCCCCAGCATTTT.

The chain has TRBV27 and TRBJ2-7, with 7 bases identical to TRBD1. From germline, CDR1 is MNHEY and CDR2 SMNVEV (reference sequence). This CDR3 has 16 amino acids. J lost 2 bases, V lost 2 bases, and 9 bases had no gene match. The CDR3 region is CASSLRGTELAYEQYF. CDR3 DNA sequence: TGTGCCAGCAGTTTACGAGGGACAGAACTAGCCTACGAGCAGTACTTC.

The chain links TRBV27 to TRBJ2-7; TRBD2 matches 13 bases. The CDR3 contains 15 residues. J lost 6 bases, V lost 5 bases, and 7 bases had no gene match. Germline V CDR1 and CDR2: MNHEY, SMNVEV (reference sequence). CDR3: CASSPGLAGLLEQYF. In nucleotides, the CDR3 is TGTGCCAGCAGTCCGGGACTAGCGGGACTCCTCGAGCAGTACTTC.

This clone was seen just once. The rearrangement links TRBV6-5 to TRBJ2-1, with D tentatively TRBD1 or TRBD2 (5 bases each). The CDR3 covers 12 residues. V dropped 5 bases and J dropped 8 bases, with 10 bases sitting between them. CDR1 and CDR2 (germline): MNHEY, SVGAGI. The CDR3 is CASSRGVHEQFF. The CDR3 nucleotides read TGTGCCAGCAGTCGAGGGGTCCATGAGCAGTTCTTC.

The chain recombines TRBV2 with TRBJ1-1, with D maybe TRBD1 (5 bases). V was clipped by 3 bases and J by 7 bases, with 12 bases between them. This CDR3 is built from 13 residues. In germline, CDR1 is SNHLY, CDR2 FYNNEI. CDR3: CASSDPARDEAFF. As DNA, the CDR3 is TGTGCCAGCAGTGATCCCGCCAGGGATGAAGCTTTCTTT. Full variable domain (rest looked up from reference TRBV2 and TRBJ1-1): EPEVTQTPSHQVTQMGQEVILRCVPISNHLYFYWYRQILGQKVEFLVSFYNNEISEKSEIFDDQFSVERPDGSNFTLKIRSTKLEDSAMYFCASSDPARDEAFFGQGTRLTVV.

This chain uses TRBV7-9 with TRBJ2-2; D not resolved. The CDR3 runs 14 residues. Trimming shortened V by 5 bases and J by 3 bases, and 10 bases separated the two germline ends. CDR1 SEHNR and CDR2 FQNEAQ come from the germline V gene (reference sequence). The CDR3 nucleotides are TGTGCCAGCAGCGCGGACGGTTACACCGGGGAGCTGTTTTTT. This gives the protein CASSADGYTGELFF.

This chain joins TRBV18 and TRBJ1-1, with TRBD1 identical over 9 bases. The CDR3 spans 17 residues. The junction had 12 bases not matched to a gene; V was cut back by 3 bases and J by 4 bases. The germline gives CDR1 KGHSH, CDR2 LQKENI. CDR3 in DNA: TGTGCCAGCTCACCCCTCCTGGGACAGGGAGGGAGCACTGAAGCTTTCTTT. It is translated as CASSPLLGQGGSTEAFF.

This clone was observed a handful of times. The chain is built from TRBV10-2 and TRBJ1-2; TRBD1 matches at 9 bases. J was trimmed by 4 bases and V by 8 bases; bases with no gene match: 14. The CDR3 consists of 16 residues. From germline, CDR1 is WSHSY and CDR2 SAAADI. The DNA for the CDR3 is TGCGCCAGCCTACCTGGGGACAGGGTAGCGGGCTATGGCTACACCTTC. Protein: CASLPGDRVAGYGYTF.

This clone has just a few counts. The chain is built from TRBV23-1 and TRBJ2-7; 8 bases line up with TRBD1. TRBV23-1 is assigned to the ORF class and has an uncertain function. This CDR3 has 13 amino acids. With V trimmed by 6 bases and J by 3 bases, 4 bases remained unmatched. The CDR3 here is CASRDRGFYEQYF. CDR3 DNA sequence: TGCGCCAGCAGAGACAGGGGTTTCTACGAGCAGTACTTC.

The V call is TRBV29-1, the J call TRBJ2-3; D ambiguous. The CDR3 has 14 amino acids. V was cut by 6 bases and J by 5 bases, with 18 bases left in between. Germline loops: CDR1 SQVTM, CDR2 ANQGSEA. CDR3 bases: TGCAGCGTAGGGAACAGTGGAGCTCTAGATACGCAGTATTTT. It is translated as CSVGNSGALDTQYF.

This rearrangement joins TRBV5-1 to TRBJ2-5; tentative D call: TRBD2 (6 bases). Germline CDR1 SGHRS, CDR2 YFSETQ. V was pared by 5 bases and J by 1 base, with 27 bases between. This CDR3 has 19 amino acids. The CDR3 sequence: CASRGLWTGSGVRQETQYF. Written as DNA, the CDR3 is TGCGCCAGCAGGGGCTTATGGACCGGGAGTGGGGTCCGCCAAGAGACCCAGTACTTC.

V gene TRBV18 combines with J gene TRBJ1-1, with D tentatively TRBD1 (6 bases). Trimming shortened V by 2 bases and J by 3 bases, and 16 bases separated the two germline ends. In germline, CDR1 is KGHSH, CDR2 LQKENI. The CDR3 spans 16 residues. The CDR3 DNA follows: TGTGCCAGCTCACCAAGGACGGTCCGGACAGACACTGAAGCTTTCTTT. Its protein product is CASSPRTVRTDTEAFF.